This TCR beta chain was sequenced during a study of CD8 T cells in ankylosing spondylitis (dated by TCRdb to 2016 to 2017). Regarding the complete study: The study profiled T cell receptor beta repertoires in healthy donors and ankylosing spondylitis patients to find disease-linked TCR variants. In total, the full study cohort was made up of over a hundred healthy donors and 20 to 25 ankylosing spondylitis patients. Peripheral blood was sampled, and synovial fluid was additionally collected from ankylosing spondylitis patients. The study at large found these results: Blood from ankylosing spondylitis patients appeared to be characterized by a TCR beta motif composed of roughly 8 highly homologous amino acid variants. Some motif variants had previously been reported in the synovial fluid and blood of reactive arthritis patients, which suggests shared mechanisms of disease initiation. According to the report, matched synovial fluid samples from ankylosing spondylitis patients were significantly enriched for the disease-linked clones. In peripheral blood, the disease-linked clones were found at relatively low frequencies and had a CD8+ phenotype.

In this sample, this clonotype turned up many times. Its binding antigen is unknown. No base qualities exist here, and no much larger clone lies one base off it. The sequencing machine was an Illumina HiSeq 2500. Quantitative 5'-RACE with molecular barcodes was used to prepare TCR beta libraries. The published analysis was carried out like this. A new computational method, built on a probabilistic model of VDJ rearrangement, was used to identify disease-linked TCR variants. The public reads were reanalyzed by TCRdb: fastp trimming at Q25, MiXCR alignment, in-frame beta chains only. Every distinct CDR3 protein forms one entry, paired with its most common genes and DNA. The V and J calls and clone size come from TCRdb's table, not from the authors' own analysis. Here the sample has hundreds of thousands of distinct CDR3 sequences; roughly a tenth occur a single time. 21% of the sample is taken by the ten largest.

The germline V gene sets CDR1 to MNHNS and CDR2 to SASEGT. There are 15 amino acids in the CDR3, from cysteine to phenylalanine inclusive. CDR3 DNA is the only sequence kept; it has 45 bases, read in frame from the first base. Trimming takes 6 bases from V and 2 bases from J, and the germline ends sit 15 bases apart. The sequenced material came from blood, either unsorted or a sorted T cell fraction (not recorded which). The V and J genes are TRBV6-1 and TRBJ2-3; the D gene is tentatively TRBD1 or TRBD2, each matching 5 bases. The receptor comes from a male donor with ankylosing spondylitis or in good health (not recorded which). The bases read TGTGCCAGCAGCCGAAGTGAGGGGAACACAGATACGCAGTATTTT. Translated, this is CASSRSEGNTDTQYF.